This T cell receptor beta chain was profiled in a study of a mutant IDH1 vaccine in newly diagnosed glioma. Background on the study: Vaccines began 4-6 weeks after radiotherapy alone, or with temozolomide cycles.

The method was immunoSEQ multiplex PCR; TCRdb's version includes in-frame clones alone and lacks a portion of them. The table records over 40,000 clones, approximately 80% of them present only once. Deletions cut 5 bases from V and 4 bases from J, with 11 bases between. The CDR3 length is 14 residues. Germline lookup yields CDR1 SGHVS and CDR2 FQNEAQ. Time point meaning: week 35, safety follow-up. What each vaccine dose contained was 300 ug of mutant IDH1 20-mer peptide, accompanied by topical imiquimod. On this clone itself: No antigen is known for it.

The sequencing here drew on PBMCs, taken from a glioma patient whose treatment included an IDH1 peptide vaccine. This TCR was recovered from a middle-aged woman with glioma. Some clones in this sample may be carry-over from other donors' samples. The rearrangement uses TRBV7-8 and TRBJ1-4; TRBD1 is a possible D gene (5 bases). CDR3 sequence: CASSPRDVNEKLFF. Written as DNA, the CDR3 is TGTGCCAGCAGCCCCCGGGACGTTAATGAAAAACTGTTTTTT. The whole variable domain, remainder taken from reference TRBV7-8 and TRBJ1-4, is GAGVSQSPRYKVAKRGQDVALRCDPISGHVSLFWYQQALGQGPEFLTYFQNEAQLDKSGLPSDRFFAERPEGSVSTLKIQRTQQEDSAVYLCASSPRDVNEKLFFGSGTQLSVL.